One sample yielded the 11 T cell receptor beta chains listed below, sequenced in a study of cytomegalovirus exposure and HLA in healthy donors. Primers: 60 Vbeta forward and 13 Jbeta reverse. Assay used: immunoSEQ multiplex PCR; TCRdb lists only in-frame clones, some missing. The table lists some 110,000 clones, 60% to 85% of them singletons. The sequenced sample consisted of PBMCs. All receptors come from a woman under 30 in good health and CMV-seropositive.

This sequence joins TRBV6-6 and TRBJ2-1; 8 bases line up with TRBD2. CDR3 length: 14 residues. V gave up 8 bases and J gave up 4 bases; unmatched junction bases: 7. Germline V CDR1 and CDR2: MNHNY, SVGAGI (reference sequence). The CDR3 region has the DNA TGTGCCAGCTCTCCGGCGGGAGGTTACAATGAGCAGTTCTTC. Translating gives CASSPAGGYNEQFF.

The V and J genes are TRBV2 and TRBJ2-7; the match to TRBD2 covers 7 bases. CDR1 is SNHLY and CDR2 is FYNNEI in the germline V gene. V trimming: 7 bases; J trimming: 5 bases; junction bases outside the gene matches: 8. This CDR3 has 13 residues. CDR3 in DNA: TGTGCCAGCAACCGACTAGCTAACGACGAGCAGTACTTC. It translates to CASNRLANDEQYF.

This clone has more than one count but fewer than ten. Other DNA sequences in the sample encode the same CDR3. V gene TRBV28 combines with J gene TRBJ1-1; no clear D gene. The V and J ends lost 2 bases and 1 base respectively, with 5 bases between them. The V gene's germline CDR1 is MDHEN and CDR2 SYDVKM. CDR3 length: 13 amino acids. CDR3 region: CASSLRGNTEAFF. In nucleotides, the CDR3 is TGTGCCAGCAGTTTAAGAGGGAACACTGAAGCTTTCTTT.

The V and J genes are TRBV30 and TRBJ2-3, with a tentative D call TRBD2 (7 bases). V was pared by 0 bases and J by 3 bases, with 10 bases between. CDR3 size: 14 residues. CDR1 is GTSNPN, CDR2 SVGIG, per germline (reference sequence). The CDR3 region has the DNA TGTGCCTGGAGTGTAGGGGGGGCTACAGATACGCAGTATTTT. This encodes CAWSVGGATDTQYF.

This sequence joins TRBV4-2 and TRBJ2-3; D is unresolved. Between the trimmed V and J ends, which lost 4 bases and 2 bases, there was a span of 16 bases. The CDR3 spans 16 residues. Germline lookup yields CDR1 LGHNA and CDR2 YNFKEQ. CDR3 nucleotides: TGTGCCAGCAGCCCCTCTTTCCCCGGTTACACAGATACGCAGTATTTT. Its translation is CASSPSFPGYTDTQYF.

The DNA of the CDR3 is TGTGCCTGGAGTCTAAGCCAGGGGCTTAATCAGCCCCAGCATTTT. This encodes CAWSLSQGLNQPQHF. This chain links TRBV30 with TRBJ1-5, with D maybe TRBD1 (6 bases). The CDR3 has 15 residues. Between the trimmed V and J ends, which lost 2 bases and 4 bases, there was a span of 15 bases. CDR1 and CDR2 from the germline V gene are GTSNPN and SVGIG (reference sequence).

The CDR3 loop reads CASSLRLAGGDNEQFF. The CDR3 coding sequence is TGCGCCAGCAGCCTTAGACTAGCGGGGGGGGATAATGAGCAGTTCTTC. The chain has TRBV5-1 and TRBJ2-1; 14 positions agree with TRBD2. V gave up 4 bases and J gave up 7 bases; unmatched junction bases: 7. CDR3 length: 16 residues. Germline CDR1 SGHRS, CDR2 YFSETQ. The full variable domain, completed using reference TRBV5-1 and TRBJ2-1, is KAGVTQTPRYLIKTRGQQVTLSCSPISGHRSVSWYQQTPGQGLQFLFEYFSETQRNKGNFPGRFSGRQFSNSRSEMNVSTLELGDSALYLCASSLRLAGGDNEQFFGPGTRLTVL.

This chain connects TRBV5-1 to TRBJ2-1, with 10 bases lining up with TRBD1. The trim removed 3 bases at V and 8 bases at J, leaving 5 bases unmatched. Germline CDR1 and CDR2: SGHRS and YFSETQ. The CDR3 runs 14 residues. In DNA form, the CDR3 reads TGCGCCAGCAGCTCGGGACAGGGGAAAGATGAGCAGTTCTTC. This gives the protein CASSSGQGKDEQFF.

The CDR3 loop reads CASSRQQGAVEAFF. Written as DNA, the CDR3 is TGCGCCAGCAGCCGACAACAGGGGGCGGTTGAAGCTTTCTTT. This rearrangement joins TRBV5-1 to TRBJ1-1, with 9 positions matching TRBD1. Germline values: CDR1 SGHRS, CDR2 YFSETQ. Trimming removed 4 bases from V and 7 bases from J; junction bases left unmatched: 8. The CDR3 loop spans 14 amino acids.

V usage is TRBV6-6 and J usage is TRBJ1-1; 7 bases map to TRBD1. Germline CDR1 MNHNY, CDR2 SVGAGI (reference sequence). Trimming took 6 bases from V and 4 from J; bases not matched to a gene: 8. This CDR3 spans 14 amino acids. The CDR3 region has the DNA TGTGCCAGCAGCCCTACAGGGGTGGGCACTGAAGCTTTCTTT. This gives the protein CASSPTGVGTEAFF.

The chain has TRBV4-1 and TRBJ2-5; 11 positions match TRBD2. The J call could be wrong; TRBJ2-7 is a better fit for the DNA end. Germline CDR1 reads MGHRA; CDR2 reads YSYEKL. The CDR3 sequence is 15 residues long. The CDR3, as DNA: TGCGCCAGCAGCCAAACGACTAGCGGGACCTACGAGCAGTACTTC. Translation gives CASSQTTSGTYEQYF.